The present entry profiles one TCR beta chain with its context. This sample stems from a study of blood T cell repertoires in COVID-19. Study summary: The United States, Italy and Spain were the sources of the acute and convalescent COVID-19 samples. Sample material is recorded as cDNA or gDNA derived from T cells, B-cell-depleted T cells, or PBMCs.

In the source study's methods: Estimation of nucleated cell counts was performed using reference gene primer amplification. TCRdb's copy holds only in-frame clones and misses some; the assay was immunoSEQ multiplex PCR. That table is the source of V, J and clone size, and D and trimming were worked out from the DNA. Here the sample spans roughly 150,000 clones, 78% being singletons. The CDR3 consists of 16 residues. J was trimmed by 0 bases and V by 3 bases; bases with no gene match: 4. CDR1 SGDLS and CDR2 YYNGEE come from the germline V gene. The clonotype was recovered from a woman at least 80 years old with acute or convalescent COVID-19. The sequenced sample consisted of peripheral blood. This sequence joins TRBV9 and TRBJ2-2; TRBD2 matches 8 bases. CDR3 nucleotides: TGTGCCAGCAGCGCCCGGACTAGCCCGAACACCGGGGAGCTGTTTTTT. Translation: CASSARTSPNTGELFF.